Listed below are T cell receptor beta chains from one sample, sequenced in a study of cytomegalovirus exposure and HLA in healthy donors. Here immunoSEQ multiplex PCR was the method, and the copy in TCRdb shows in-frame clones only, minus some. The repertoire includes under 200,000 clones, roughly 88% of them detected once, and 5% to 7% sits in the top ten. Sequenced: PBMCs. Every receptor here comes from a man in his fifties or sixties in good health and CMV-seropositive. Both conserved end residues are part of each CDR3. D genes are given only for firm matches. A clone size is listed for some rows: how often the clone was seen (once, few, many), or a class if it is expanded.

length	size	D	V	J	DNA	CDR3
13	.	TRBD1	TRBV29-1	TRBJ2-2	TGCAGCGCCCGGACAGGGGGCACCGGGGAGCTGTTTTTT	CSARTGGTGELFF
17	.	TRBD2	TRBV11-2	TRBJ2-7	TGTGCCAGCACCGATTTGGGGCTAGCGGGGGGACCCTACGAGCAGTACTTC	CASTDLGLAGGPYEQYF
13	.	TRBD2	TRBV29-1	TRBJ2-3	TGCAGCGTTGGGACTAGCGGGGCAGATACGCAGTATTTT	CSVGTSGADTQYF
13	.	TRBD2	TRBV7-2	TRBJ2-1	TGTGCCAGCAGAACCGGGACTAGCAACGAGCAGTTCTTC	CASRTGTSNEQFF
15	.	.	TRBV6-1	TRBJ1-6	TGTGCCAGCAGTGAAACAGATAGCTATAATTCACCCCTCCACTTT	CASSETDSYNSPLHF
15	.	.	TRBV21-1	TRBJ2-1	TGTGCCAGCAGGGGACTGAGGAGCTCCTACAATGAGCAGTTCTTC	CASRGLRSSYNEQFF
18	.	TRBD1	TRBV11-3	TRBJ1-2	TGTGCCAGCAGCAACCATCAAGACAGGGGGATCTTAAGCTATGGCTACACCTTC	CASSNHQDRGILSYGYTF
16	.	.	TRBV4-1	TRBJ2-7	TGCGCCAGCAGCCAAGCCCACCGCGGGGGCGGAGGCGAGCAGTACTTC	CASSQAHRGGGGEQYF
15	.	.	TRBV28	TRBJ2-5	TGTGCCAGCCCCACATACCTCACCGACCAAGAGACCCAGTACTTC	CASPTYLTDQETQYF
10	.	.	TRBV20-1	TRBJ2-7	TGCAGTGCTGGCAACTACGAGCAGTACTTC	CSAGNYEQYF
13	once	.	TRBV18	TRBJ2-1	TGTGCCAGCTCACCCTCCGACTTGGTAGAGCAGTTCTTC	CASSPSDLVEQFF
14	.	TRBD2	TRBV19	TRBJ2-5	TGTGCCAGTAGTCCTGGGGGGGTCGAAGAGACCCAGTACTTC	CASSPGGVEETQYF
12	.	.	TRBV19	TRBJ1-1	TGTGCCAGTACTCTATCCAGGGTCGAAGCTTTCTTT	CASTLSRVEAFF
13	.	TRBD1	TRBV5-1	TRBJ1-2	TGCGCCAGCAGCTGGGACAGGGGATCTGGCTACACCTTC	CASSWDRGSGYTF
13	.	TRBD1	TRBV19	TRBJ1-1	TGTGCCAGTTCCCTACAGGGGGTCACTGAAGCTTTCTTT	CASSLQGVTEAFF
13	few	.	TRBV9	TRBJ2-3	TGTGCCAGCAGCGTGAGGTCCTCAGATACGCAGTATTTT	CASSVRSSDTQYF
14	once	.	TRBV6-1	TRBJ1-2	TGTGCCAGCAGTGAAGAAGGTACAGGGCGAGGCTACACCTTC	CASSEEGTGRGYTF
16	.	TRBD1	TRBV25-1	TRBJ2-5	TGTGCCAGCAGTGGGTCCTGGGGGACAGATCAAGAGACCCAGTACTTC	CASSGSWGTDQETQYF
14	.	.	TRBV6-4	TRBJ1-1	TGTGCCAGCAGTGTAGGGGTTGGGAACACTGAAGCTTTCTTT	CASSVGVGNTEAFF
16	once	TRBD1	TRBV5-1	TRBJ1-2	TGCGCCAGCAGTTTGGGACAGGGGGGCCCTAACTATGGCTACACCTTC	CASSLGQGGPNYGYTF
16	.	TRBD1	TRBV7-8	TRBJ1-2	TGTGCCAGCAGCCACCGTACAGGGGGCGTCGGCTATGGCTACACCTTC	CASSHRTGGVGYGYTF
16	.	TRBD2	TRBV7-6	TRBJ2-1	TGTGCCAGCAGCTTAGTGTCTAGCGGTACCTACAATGAGCAGTTCTTC	CASSLVSSGTYNEQFF
12	.	.	TRBV19	TRBJ2-2	TGTGCCAGTGGTAGGACAACCGGGGAGCTGTTTTTT	CASGRTTGELFF
15	.	TRBD1	TRBV19	TRBJ1-5	TGTGCCGTACGGCAGTCAGGGGGAGGCAATCAGCCCCAGCATTTT	CAVRQSGGGNQPQHF
14	.	TRBD2	TRBV7-3	TRBJ2-5	TGTGCCAGCAGTGGCGGGAGTCCCCAAGAGACCCAGTACTTC	CASSGGSPQETQYF
14	.	.	TRBV7-6	TRBJ2-3	TGTGCCAGCAGCTTAAGCAGCGCCGCAGATACGCAGTATTTT	CASSLSSAADTQYF
10	.	.	TRBV21-1	TRBJ2-3	TGTGCCAGCATCGGAGATACGCAGTATTTT	CASIGDTQYF
16	.	TRBD2	TRBV18	TRBJ2-3	TGTGCCAGCTCACTGAGGACTAGCGGGGTCACAGATACGCAGTATTTT	CASSLRTSGVTDTQYF
16	.	TRBD1	TRBV2	TRBJ1-2	TGTGCCAGCAGAGTGACAGGGGGGCTAACTAACTATGGCTACACCTTC	CASRVTGGLTNYGYTF
14	once	.	TRBV7-7	TRBJ2-5	TGTGCTAGCAGCGCTGAGGGCTTCCAAGAGACCCAGTACTTC	CASSAEGFQETQYF
16	.	TRBD1	TRBV10-3	TRBJ2-7	TGTGCCATCAGTGAGTCATTAGGACAGGGGTCAAACGAGCAGTACTTC	CAISESLGQGSNEQYF
15	once	TRBD1	TRBV6-1	TRBJ2-3	TGTGCCAGCAGGGAGGGACAGGGTCGGACAGATACGCAGTATTTT	CASREGQGRTDTQYF
18	.	TRBD2	TRBV27	TRBJ2-1	TGTGCCAGCAGTCCTACGGGGACTAGCGGGGGGGCTAGCGATGAGCAGTTCTTC	CASSPTGTSGGASDEQFF
15	.	.	TRBV7-9	TRBJ2-7	TGTGCCAGCAGCTCGGACGGGAAGGAACCCTACGAGCAGTACTTC	CASSSDGKEPYEQYF
15	.	TRBD1	TRBV5-1	TRBJ2-2	TGCGCCAGCAGCTGGCAGGGGGCAGTGACCGGGGAGCTGTTTTTT	CASSWQGAVTGELFF
13	.	.	TRBV10-2	TRBJ1-3	TGCGCCAGCAGTGATCTGAAGGACATAGGGATATATTTT	CASSDLKDIGIYF
13	.	.	TRBV18	TRBJ1-2	TGTGCCAGCTCACCAGATAAAGGGGTCGGCTACACCTTC	CASSPDKGVGYTF
15	few	TRBD1	TRBV15	TRBJ2-7	TGTGCCACCAGCAGAGAGGGGACAGGGTCCTACGAGCAGTACTTC	CATSREGTGSYEQYF
16	.	TRBD2	TRBV9	TRBJ2-5	TGTGCCAGCAGCCCCCAGGGAGCGGGGGGTAGGGAGACCCAGTACTTC	CASSPQGAGGRETQYF
16	.	TRBD1	TRBV9	TRBJ2-6	TGTGCCAGCAGTCCCGGGACAGGGGCTGGGGCCAACGTCCTGACTTTC	CASSPGTGAGANVLTF
12	.	.	TRBV5-1	TRBJ2-5	TGCGCCAGCAGCACGGACCAAGAGACCCAGTACTTC	CASSTDQETQYF
14	.	.	TRBV5-1	TRBJ1-6	TGCGCCAGCAGCTTGGCCCACGCGAATTCACCCCTCCACTTT	CASSLAHANSPLHF
15	.	TRBD2	TRBV27	TRBJ2-1	TGTGCCAGCAGTTTTTTACTAGCGGGAGGCAATGAGCAGTTCTTC	CASSFLLAGGNEQFF
13	.	.	TRBV19	TRBJ1-6	TGTGCCAGTAGTGACACAGGGTCTTCACCCCTCCACTTT	CASSDTGSSPLHF
15	.	TRBD2	TRBV11-3	TRBJ2-2	TGTGCCAGCAGTCTAGCGGTTGTCGGGACCGGGGAGCTGTTTTTT	CASSLAVVGTGELFF
18	.	TRBD1	TRBV5-4	TRBJ2-6	TGTGCCAGCAGCTTAGGGGGACAGCGTTTCTCTGGGGCCAACGTCCTGACTTTC	CASSLGGQRFSGANVLTF
15	few	TRBD1	TRBV5-1	TRBJ1-3	TGCGCCAGCACCGTTACAGGGGATCCAGGAAACACCATATATTTT	CASTVTGDPGNTIYF
11	.	.	TRBV19	TRBJ2-7	TGTGCCAGTAGTATCGGAGGGGAGCAGTACTTC	CASSIGGEQYF
15	.	TRBD1	TRBV6-5	TRBJ1-1	TGTGCCAGCAGTTACGGAGGGGACAGGGGCACTGAAGCTTTCTTT	CASSYGGDRGTEAFF
16	few	TRBD2	TRBV11-3	TRBJ2-1	TGTGCCAGCAGCTTAAGGAGGCGGGAGTCGAGGGATGAGCAGTTCTTC	CASSLRRRESRDEQFF
18	.	.	TRBV10-3	TRBJ1-5	TGTGCCATCAGTGAAACCCATCCGGGGGAGTATAGCAATCAGCCCCAGCATTTT	CAISETHPGEYSNQPQHF
13	.	.	TRBV5-4	TRBJ2-3	TGTGCCAGCAGCTTCAGGGGCACAGATACGCAGTATTTT	CASSFRGTDTQYF
13	.	TRBD1	TRBV10-3	TRBJ1-1	TGTGCCATCAGCGGGGGGACAGGGAGTGAAGCTTTCTTT	CAISGGTGSEAFF
17	.	.	TRBV27	TRBJ2-4	TGTGCCAGCAGCCCCCAAAGGACCGGAGGGCGAAAAAACATTCAGTACTTC	CASSPQRTGGRKNIQYF
17	.	.	TRBV5-6	TRBJ2-7	TGTGCCAGCAGCCTGTCTTTTCGCGGGCCCAGCTCCTACGAGCAGTACTTC	CASSLSFRGPSSYEQYF
15	.	TRBD1	TRBV30	TRBJ2-6	TGTGCCTCCGGGACAGGGGATGGTGGGGCCAACGTCCTGACTTTC	CASGTGDGGANVLTF
15	once	TRBD2	TRBV5-4	TRBJ2-5	TGTGCCAGCAGCCAACGACTAGCCCGCCGGGAGACCCAGTACTTC	CASSQRLARRETQYF
16	.	TRBD1	TRBV7-9	TRBJ2-2	TGTGCCAGCAGCCTTCGACAGGGGGCGAGCACCGGGGAGCTGTTTTTT	CASSLRQGASTGELFF
14	.	TRBD1	TRBV11-3	TRBJ1-4	TGTGCCAGCAGCGTCAGAGAAGGGGGCGAAAAACTGTTTTTT	CASSVREGGEKLFF
16	.	TRBD2	TRBV6-5	TRBJ2-7	TGTGCCAGCAGTTTCTCCTTTAGCGGGGCTGCTTACGAGCAGTACTTC	CASSFSFSGAAYEQYF